This T cell receptor beta chain was retrieved from a study of cytomegalovirus exposure and HLA in healthy donors. Findings and limits, study-wide: Reports indicate that TCR beta sequences accurately predicted the HLA-A and HLA-B alleles of most subjects. Sequencing depth across donors, presence/absence analyses assumed, was roughly uniform. Association of a missense DCLRE1C variant with TCR beta V- and J-gene trimming was reported in a later analysis.

The PCR ran on 60 Vbeta and 13 Jbeta primers. Using immunoSEQ multiplex PCR, the repertoire was profiled, and TCRdb retains in-frame clones only, with some absent. The sample has some 130,000 clones. Remarks on this clone: Its specificity is unknown.

With 7 bases clipped from V and 8 bases from J, the junction kept 12 bases outside the gene matches. The CDR3 has 15 amino acids. Germline assignment: CDR1 LGHNA and CDR2 YSLEER. This receptor was obtained from a man aged 18 to 30 in good health and CMV-seronegative. The chain carries TRBV4-3 and TRBJ2-2; 8 positions agree with TRBD2. The material sequenced was PBMCs. This chain's CDR3 is CASTPFAGGGGELFF. Written as DNA, the CDR3 is TGCGCCAGCACCCCCTTCGCCGGGGGGGGTGGGGAGCTGTTTTTT.